This T cell receptor (beta chain) was sequenced during a study of OX40 agonist ivuxolimab in advanced cancers. Whole-study results and caveats: Researchers report that CD8+ T cells had, on average, more expanded clones than CD4+. Some nonresponders additionally presented with little normalized T-cell clonal expansion. Individuals who were partial responders at 0.1-3.0 mg/kg had clonal expansion that ranked among the lowest.

The repertoire was sequenced with immunoSEQ multiplex PCR; TCRdb's copy has only in-frame clones and lacks some. The sample consists of over 60,000 clones, over 75% of them appearing once. The V end lost 5 bases, the J end lost 3 bases, and 5 bases lay between the germline ends. In germline, CDR1 is SGHAT, CDR2 FQNNGV. CDR3 length equals 11 residues. Regarding this clone: As yet, its antigen is unknown.

This chain uses TRBV11-2 with TRBJ2-7; no clear D. The sequence was collected from an adult with an advanced solid tumor such as melanoma, head and neck, liver or kidney cancer. Sequenced material: CD4+ or CD8+ T cells sorted from blood, taken in a trial of the OX40 agonist ivuxolimab. The CDR3 is CASSPHYEQYF. In DNA form, the CDR3 reads TGTGCCAGCAGCCCGCACTACGAGCAGTACTTC.